What follows is one TCR beta chain and its context. This entry is derived from a study of identical twins. The CDR3 loop spans 15 amino acids. V lost 4 bases and J lost 5; bases outside the gene matches: 8. CDR1 and CDR2 (germline): MGHRA, YSYEKL. The authors used template switching to add a universal primer site and gave cDNA unique molecular identifiers. TCRdb used MiXCR to reprocess the 5' RACE reads, holding one entry per CDR3 protein. This table holds 400,000 to 500,000 distinct CDR3 sequences, 15% to 20% found once. The V gene is TRBV4-1, the J gene TRBJ1-5; the match to TRBD1 covers 7 bases. The sequencing sample was made of naive T cells sorted from blood. The sequence came from a man aged 45-60 years in good health. CDR3 amino acids: CASSRQGEWDQPQHF. The CDR3 DNA reads TGCGCCAGCAGCCGACAGGGAGAATGGGATCAGCCCCAGCATTTT.